This TCR beta chain was observed in a study of control samples from healthy donors and cancer patients. Data came from immunoSEQ multiplex PCR; TCRdb stores just in-frame clones and leaves some out. The top ten hold approximately 9% of the sample, which has 100,000 to 150,000 clones, more than 85% seen once. This sequence originates from a man aged 18 to 35 in good health. The sample comprised blood.

Here the CDR3 DNA reads TGTGCCAGCAGCCGGTACACCGGGACCCACTATGGCTACACCTTC. Its translation: CASSRYTGTHYGYTF. The chain carries TRBV14 and TRBJ1-2, with D possibly matching TRBD1 (5 bases). The CDR3 spans 15 residues. Trimming shortened V by 4 bases and J by 3 bases, and 15 bases separated the two germline ends. The germline CDR1 and CDR2 sequences are SGHDN and FVKESK.